Sequencing of this TCR beta chain was carried out in a study of vaccination effects on CD4 cells after COVID-19. Remarks on this clone: Its antigen is not identified.

TCRdb keeps only in-frame clones here, not all; method: immunoSEQ multiplex PCR. The table records 28,000 or so clones, about 70% of them present only once. Under the ViraFEST assay, PBMC were stimulated with viral peptide pools so that antigen-specific CD4+ T cells expanded. Sequencing was performed afterwards. The authors isolated CD4+ T cells after 10 days of culture. Having tested negative for nucleocapsid antibodies, the vaccine recipients showed no prior SARS-CoV-2 infection. The authors replaced half the medium with IL-2 medium on days 3 and 7. Specimen: CD4+ T cells from PBMCs cultured with SARS-CoV-2 spike peptides, collected before COVID-19 vaccination. The source of this sequence is a human donor who received a COVID-19 vaccine.

The CDR3 here is CASSHRDRGNTIYF. In DNA, the CDR3 is TGTGCCAGTAGTCACCGGGACAGAGGAAACACCATATATTTT. The chain combines TRBV19 with TRBJ1-3, with 7 bases lining up with TRBD1. Germline CDR1 reads LNHDA; CDR2 reads SQIVND (reference sequence). The length of the CDR3 is 14 residues. The V gene end was trimmed by 5 bases and the J gene end by 4 bases; junction bases not matched to a gene: 5. The full variable domain, completed using reference TRBV19 and TRBJ1-3, is DGGITQSPKYLFRKEGQNVTLSCEQNLNHDAMYWYRQDPGQGLRLIYYSQIVNDFQKGDIAEGYSVSREKKESFPLTVTSAQKNPTAFYLCASSHRDRGNTIYFGEGSWLTVV.